The clone carrying this T cell receptor (beta chain) was found a few times. The sample comes from a study of early T cells in non-severe SARS-CoV-2 infection. V was clipped by 4 bases and J by 2 bases, with 11 bases between them. Per germline, CDR1 ENHRY and CDR2 SYGVKD. The CDR3 sequence is 14 residues long. Individual cDNA molecules received unique molecular identifiers. From the 5' RACE reads, TCRdb called clonotypes with MiXCR, one entry per CDR3 protein. The sample has 50,000 to 60,000 distinct CDR3 sequences, roughly 8.8% seen once. V is TRBV10-3 and J is TRBJ1-2; tentatively, D is TRBD1 (5 bases). This TCR was sampled from an adult who was a healthcare worker with PCR-confirmed SARS-CoV-2 infection or an uninfected control (not recorded which). Sequencing was done on a sample of whole blood. The CDR3 coding sequence is TGTGCCATCAGTGCAAGGCGGGACAACTATGGCTACACCTTC. Translated: CAISARRDNYGYTF.